These 7 T cell receptor beta chains were sequenced from one sample in a study of response to subunit inactivated influenza vaccine. TCRdb used MiXCR to reprocess the RT-PCR reads, holding one entry per CDR3 protein. Of about 520,000 distinct CDR3 sequences detected, around 7.9% appear once; the ten largest clones hold around 13%. The input for sequencing was PBMCs from blood, taken roughly 24 months after vaccination. The receptors were sampled from a man aged 50 to 69 who received an inactivated influenza vaccine.

The rearrangement links TRBV4-2 to TRBJ1-3; the D gene is possibly TRBD1 (6 bases). The CDR3 consists of 15 residues. CDR1 and CDR2 from the germline V gene are LGHNA and YNFKEQ. The V and J ends lost 4 bases and 3 bases respectively, with 13 bases between them. The CDR3 sequence: CASSLREGVGNTIYF. For the CDR3, the DNA is TGTGCCAGCAGCCTGCGGGAGGGGGTTGGAAACACCATATATTTT.

This clonotype has at least ten counts. The rearrangement joins TRBV4-2 to TRBJ1-6; the D is unclear. Trimming stripped 0 bases from V and 16 bases from J, with 7 bases between. Germline V gives CDR1 LGHNA, CDR2 YNFKEQ. This CDR3 contains 11 residues. The CDR3 protein is CASSQDDILHF. For the CDR3, the DNA is TGTGCCAGCAGCCAAGACGATATTCTCCACTTT.

This clonotype came up a few times. The chain combines TRBV27 with TRBJ2-7; D tentatively fits TRBD1 or TRBD2 (5 bases each). V dropped 5 bases and J dropped 3 bases, with 14 bases sitting between them. The CDR3 consists of 14 residues. The germline CDR1 and CDR2 sequences are MNHEY and SMNVEV (reference sequence). The DNA of the CDR3 is TGTGCCAGCAGTCTTCGGGGCAGTTTCTACGAGCAGTACTTC. It specifies CASSLRGSFYEQYF.

This clonotype was counted a few times. V and J are TRBV5-1 and TRBJ2-1, with 7 bases fitting TRBD2. Per the germline V gene, CDR1 is SGHRS and CDR2 is YFSETQ. The CDR3 loop spans 15 amino acids. J lost 4 bases, V lost 0 bases, and 4 bases had no gene match. Written as DNA, the CDR3 is TGCGCCAGCAGCTTGGCTAGCGGTCAATACAATGAGCAGTTCTTC. Residues: CASSLASGQYNEQFF. Full variable domain (remainder filled in from reference TRBV5-1 and TRBJ2-1): KAGVTQTPRYLIKTRGQQVTLSCSPISGHRSVSWYQQTPGQGLQFLFEYFSETQRNKGNFPGRFSGRQFSNSRSEMNVSTLELGDSALYLCASSLASGQYNEQFFGPGTRLTVL.

There are many counts of this clonotype. This chain links TRBV28 with TRBJ2-4, with 7 nucleotides matching TRBD1. This CDR3 region has 16 residues. The germline V gene encodes CDR1 MDHEN and CDR2 SYDVKM. V shed 5 bases, J shed 7 bases, and the junction held 14 bases outside the gene matches. The CDR3 loop reads CASSKPTGSVVNIQYF. CDR3 coding DNA: TGTGCCAGCAGTAAACCGACAGGGTCGGTTGTGAACATTCAGTACTTC. Variable domain in full (rest from reference TRBV28 and TRBJ2-4): DVKVTQSSRYLVKRTGEKVFLECVQDMDHENMFWYRQDPGLGLRLIYFSYDVKMKEKGDIPEGYSVSREKKERFSLILESASTNQTSMYLCASSKPTGSVVNIQYFGAGTRLSVL.

The sample holds a few counts of this clonotype. The rearrangement links TRBV14 to TRBJ1-5; D gene unclear. There are 12 residues in the CDR3. Germline V CDR1 and CDR2: SGHDN, FVKESK. Trimming took 3 bases from V and 7 from J, leaving 7 bases between them. The CDR3 bases are TGTGCCAGCAGCCACGAGGGCCAGCCCCAGCATTTT. It yields the protein CASSHEGQPQHF. Full variable domain (remainder filled in from reference TRBV14 and TRBJ1-5): EAGVTQFPSHSVIEKGQTVTLRCDPISGHDNLYWYRRVMGKEIKFLLHFVKESKQDESGMPNNRFLAERTGGTYSTLKVQPAELEDSGVYFCASSHEGQPQHFGDGTRLSIL.

V usage is TRBV5-6 and J usage is TRBJ1-3; 7 positions match TRBD1. V shed 2 bases, J shed 3 bases, and the junction held 14 bases outside the gene matches. CDR1 is SGHDT, CDR2 YYEEEE, per germline. The CDR3 loop spans 18 amino acids. CDR3 protein: CASSFSPPTQGHGNTIYF. Here the CDR3 DNA reads TGTGCCAGCAGCTTCTCTCCACCCACACAGGGGCATGGAAACACCATATATTTT.